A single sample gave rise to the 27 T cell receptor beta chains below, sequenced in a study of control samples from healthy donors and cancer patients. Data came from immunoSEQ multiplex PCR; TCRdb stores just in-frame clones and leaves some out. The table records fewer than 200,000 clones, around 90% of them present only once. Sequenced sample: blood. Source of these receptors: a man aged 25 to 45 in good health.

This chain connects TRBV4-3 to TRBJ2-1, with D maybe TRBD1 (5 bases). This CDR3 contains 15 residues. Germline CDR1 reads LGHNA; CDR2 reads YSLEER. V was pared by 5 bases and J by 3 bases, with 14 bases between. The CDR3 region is CASSDNPRDYNEQFF. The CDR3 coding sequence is TGCGCCAGCAGCGATAACCCCAGGGACTACAATGAGCAGTTCTTC.

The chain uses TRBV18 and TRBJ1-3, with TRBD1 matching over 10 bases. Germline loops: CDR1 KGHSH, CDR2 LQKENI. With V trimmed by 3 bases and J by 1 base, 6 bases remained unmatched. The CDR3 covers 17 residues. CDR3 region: CASSPLDRGYSGNTIYF. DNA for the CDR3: TGTGCCAGCTCACCTCTGGACAGGGGGTATTCTGGAAACACCATATATTTT. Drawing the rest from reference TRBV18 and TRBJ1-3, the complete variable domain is NAGVMQNPRHLVRRRGQEARLRCSPMKGHSHVYWYRQLPEEGLKFMVYLQKENIIDESGMPKERFSAEFPKEGPSILRIQQVVRGDSAAYFCASSPLDRGYSGNTIYFGEGSWLTVV.

CDR3 coding DNA: TGTGCCAGCAGGTCGACAGGCGGGGACACAGATACGCAGTATTTT. Translating gives CASRSTGGDTDTQYF. The chain links TRBV6-6 to TRBJ2-3, with D possibly called TRBD1 or TRBD2 (6 bases each). Per the germline V gene, CDR1 is MNHNY and CDR2 is SVGAGI (reference sequence). V was clipped by 6 bases and J by 2 bases, with 15 bases between them. This CDR3 is 15 amino acids long.

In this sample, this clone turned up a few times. CDR3 DNA: TGTGCCAGCAGTCCCCGTGGACGGAGGGAGGCCACTGAAGCTTTCTTT. It codes for CASSPRGRREATEAFF. This chain joins TRBV28 and TRBJ1-1; D is uncertain. CDR1 is MDHEN, CDR2 SYDVKM, per germline. Trimming took off 5 bases at V and 4 bases at J, with 20 bases between the two ends. The CDR3 sequence is 16 residues long.

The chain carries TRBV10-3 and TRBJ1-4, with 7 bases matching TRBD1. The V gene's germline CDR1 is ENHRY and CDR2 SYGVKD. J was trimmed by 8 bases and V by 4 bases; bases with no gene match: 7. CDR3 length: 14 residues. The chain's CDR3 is CAISATGQGEKLFF. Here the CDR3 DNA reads TGTGCCATCAGTGCGACAGGGCAAGGGGAAAAACTGTTTTTT.

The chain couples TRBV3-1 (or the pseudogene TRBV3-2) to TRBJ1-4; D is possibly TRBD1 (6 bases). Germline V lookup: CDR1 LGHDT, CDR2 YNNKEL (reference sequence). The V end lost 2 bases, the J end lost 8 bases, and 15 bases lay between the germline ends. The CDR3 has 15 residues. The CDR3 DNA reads TGTGCCAGCAGCCAAAAACAGGGCCTTGGGGAAAAACTGTTTTTT. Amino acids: CASSQKQGLGEKLFF.

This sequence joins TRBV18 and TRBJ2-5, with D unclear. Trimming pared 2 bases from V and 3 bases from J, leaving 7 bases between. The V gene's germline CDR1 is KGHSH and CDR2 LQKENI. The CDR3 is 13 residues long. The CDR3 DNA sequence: TGTGCCAGCTCACCATTTGAGGAAGAGACCCAGTACTTC. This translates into CASSPFEEETQYF.

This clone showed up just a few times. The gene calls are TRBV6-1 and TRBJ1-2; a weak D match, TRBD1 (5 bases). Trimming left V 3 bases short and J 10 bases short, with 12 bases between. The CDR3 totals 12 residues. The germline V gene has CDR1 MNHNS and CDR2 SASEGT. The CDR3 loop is CASSESDSHYTF. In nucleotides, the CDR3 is TGTGCCAGCAGTGAGTCAGACAGCCACTACACCTTC.

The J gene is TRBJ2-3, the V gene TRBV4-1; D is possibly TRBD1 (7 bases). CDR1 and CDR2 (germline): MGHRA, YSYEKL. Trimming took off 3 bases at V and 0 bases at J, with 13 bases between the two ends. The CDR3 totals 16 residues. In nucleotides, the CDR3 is TGCGCCAGCAGCCATCAGGGGGGCCGGAGCACAGATACGCAGTATTTT. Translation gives CASSHQGGRSTDTQYF.

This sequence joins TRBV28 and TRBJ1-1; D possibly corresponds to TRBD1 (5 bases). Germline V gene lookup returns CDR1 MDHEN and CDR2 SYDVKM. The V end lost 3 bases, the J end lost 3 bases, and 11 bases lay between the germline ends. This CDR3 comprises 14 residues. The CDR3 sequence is CASSFTGTYTEAFF. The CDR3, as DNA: TGTGCCAGCAGTTTCACAGGAACTTACACTGAAGCTTTCTTT. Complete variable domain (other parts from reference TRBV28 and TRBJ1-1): DVKVTQSSRYLVKRTGEKVFLECVQDMDHENMFWYRQDPGLGLRLIYFSYDVKMKEKGDIPEGYSVSREKKERFSLILESASTNQTSMYLCASSFTGTYTEAFFGQGTRLTVV.

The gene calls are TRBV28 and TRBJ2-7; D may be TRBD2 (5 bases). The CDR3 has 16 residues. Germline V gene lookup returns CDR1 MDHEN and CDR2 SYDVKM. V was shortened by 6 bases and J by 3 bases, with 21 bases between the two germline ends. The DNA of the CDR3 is TGTGCCAGCAGCCGACCTGTGGGCGGGCCTAGCTACGAGCAGTACTTC. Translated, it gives CASSRPVGGPSYEQYF.

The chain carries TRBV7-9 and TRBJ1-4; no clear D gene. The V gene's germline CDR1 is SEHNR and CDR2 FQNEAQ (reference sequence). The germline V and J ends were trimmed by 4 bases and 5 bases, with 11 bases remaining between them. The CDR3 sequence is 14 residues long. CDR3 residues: CASSSSAANEKLFF. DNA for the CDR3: TGTGCCAGCAGCTCGTCGGCGGCGAATGAAAAACTGTTTTTT.

In DNA, the CDR3 is TGTGCCACCAGTGAGAAAAAGGGGGGACAGGGCCCTCCTGGGGATACGCAGTATTTT. Amino acid sequence: CATSEKKGGQGPPGDTQYF. The J gene is TRBJ2-3, the V gene TRBV24-1; the match to TRBD1 covers 9 bases. This CDR3 contains 19 residues. Germline lookup yields CDR1 KGHDR and CDR2 SFDVKD. Trimming at V came to 4 bases and at J to 6 bases, leaving 19 bases not matched to a gene.

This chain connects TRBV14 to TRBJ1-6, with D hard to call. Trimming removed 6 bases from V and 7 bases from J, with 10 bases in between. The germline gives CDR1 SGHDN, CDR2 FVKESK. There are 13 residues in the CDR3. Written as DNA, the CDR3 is TGTGCCAGCAGTCATGGACTCAATTCACCCCTCCACTTT. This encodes CASSHGLNSPLHF.

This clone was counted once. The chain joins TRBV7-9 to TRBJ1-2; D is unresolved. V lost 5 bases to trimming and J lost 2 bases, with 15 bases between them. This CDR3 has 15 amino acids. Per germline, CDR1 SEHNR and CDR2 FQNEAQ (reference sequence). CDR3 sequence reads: CASSIGDPPNYGYTF. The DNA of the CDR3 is TGTGCCAGCAGCATAGGAGACCCACCCAACTATGGCTACACCTTC.

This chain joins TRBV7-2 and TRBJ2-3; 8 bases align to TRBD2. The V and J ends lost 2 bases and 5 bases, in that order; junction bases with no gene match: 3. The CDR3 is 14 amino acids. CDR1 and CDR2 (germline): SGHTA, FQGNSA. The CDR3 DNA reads TGTGCCAGCAGCTTACAGGCGGGAGGAGATACGCAGTATTTT. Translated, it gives CASSLQAGGDTQYF.

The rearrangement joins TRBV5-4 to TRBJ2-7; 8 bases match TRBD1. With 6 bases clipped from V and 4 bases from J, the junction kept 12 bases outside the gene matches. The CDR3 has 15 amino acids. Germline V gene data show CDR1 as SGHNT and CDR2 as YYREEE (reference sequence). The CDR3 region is CASTPPGQEAYEQYF. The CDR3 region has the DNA TGTGCCAGCACCCCGCCGGGACAGGAAGCGTACGAGCAGTACTTC.

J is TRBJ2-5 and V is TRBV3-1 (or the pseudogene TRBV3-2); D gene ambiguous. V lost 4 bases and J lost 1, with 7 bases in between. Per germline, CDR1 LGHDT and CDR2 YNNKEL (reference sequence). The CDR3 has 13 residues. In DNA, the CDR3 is TGTGCCAGCAGCCCCTCGTTCCAAGAGACCCAGTACTTC. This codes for CASSPSFQETQYF.

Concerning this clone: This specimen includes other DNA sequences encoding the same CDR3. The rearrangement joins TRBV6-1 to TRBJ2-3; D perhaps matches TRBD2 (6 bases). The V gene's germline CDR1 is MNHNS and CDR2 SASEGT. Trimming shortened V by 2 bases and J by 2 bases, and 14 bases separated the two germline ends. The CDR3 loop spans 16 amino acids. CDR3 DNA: TGTGCCAGCAGTGAATCTCCTAGCGCTGACACAGATACGCAGTATTTT. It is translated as CASSESPSADTDTQYF.

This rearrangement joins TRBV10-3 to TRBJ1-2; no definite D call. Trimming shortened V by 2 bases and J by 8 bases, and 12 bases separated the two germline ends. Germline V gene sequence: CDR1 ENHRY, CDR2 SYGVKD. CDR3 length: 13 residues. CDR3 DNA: TGTGCCATCAGTGAGGTTCAGCTTTGGGGCTACACCTTC. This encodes CAISEVQLWGYTF.

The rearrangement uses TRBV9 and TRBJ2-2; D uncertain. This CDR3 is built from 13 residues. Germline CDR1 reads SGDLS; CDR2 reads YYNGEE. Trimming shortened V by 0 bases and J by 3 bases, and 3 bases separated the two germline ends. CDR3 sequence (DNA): TGTGCCAGCAGCGTAGCCGACACCGGGGAGCTGTTTTTT. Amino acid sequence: CASSVADTGELFF.

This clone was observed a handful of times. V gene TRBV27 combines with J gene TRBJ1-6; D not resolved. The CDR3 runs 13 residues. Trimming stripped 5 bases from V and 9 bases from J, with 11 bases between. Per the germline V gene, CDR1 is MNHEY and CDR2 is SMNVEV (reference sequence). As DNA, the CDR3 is TGTGCCAGCAGTCTCGGATGGGCTTCACCCCTCCACTTT. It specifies CASSLGWASPLHF.

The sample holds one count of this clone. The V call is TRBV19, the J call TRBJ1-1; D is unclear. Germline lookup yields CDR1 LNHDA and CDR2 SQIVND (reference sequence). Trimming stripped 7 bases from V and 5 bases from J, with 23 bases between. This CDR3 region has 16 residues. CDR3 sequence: CASTLEASRGGTEAFF. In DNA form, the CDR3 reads TGTGCCAGTACCCTGGAGGCGAGTCGGGGAGGAACTGAAGCTTTCTTT.

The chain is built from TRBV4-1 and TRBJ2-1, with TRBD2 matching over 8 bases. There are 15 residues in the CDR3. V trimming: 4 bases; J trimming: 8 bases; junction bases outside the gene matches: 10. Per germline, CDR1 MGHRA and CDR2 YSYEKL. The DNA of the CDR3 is TGCGCCAGCAGCCGTTTCTCTAGCGGGTACGATGAGCAGTTCTTC. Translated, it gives CASSRFSSGYDEQFF.

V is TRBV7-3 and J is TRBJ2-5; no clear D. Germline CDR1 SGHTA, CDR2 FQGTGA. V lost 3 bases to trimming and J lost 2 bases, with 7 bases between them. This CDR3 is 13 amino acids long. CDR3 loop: CASSLIQQETQYF. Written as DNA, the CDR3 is TGTGCCAGCAGCTTGATCCAGCAAGAGACCCAGTACTTC. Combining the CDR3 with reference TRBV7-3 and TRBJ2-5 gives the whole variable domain GAGVSQTPSNKVTEKGKYVELRCDPISGHTALYWYRQSLGQGPEFLIYFQGTGAADDSGLPNDRFFAVRPEGSVSTLKIQRTERGDSAVYLCASSLIQQETQYFGPGTRLLVL.

The CDR3 sequence: CASSEPGTGDYNEQFF. The CDR3 coding sequence is TGTGCCAGCAGTGAGCCCGGGACAGGGGACTACAATGAGCAGTTCTTC. The gene calls are TRBV25-1 and TRBJ2-1; TRBD1 agrees at 10 bases. CDR1 MGHDK and CDR2 SYGVNS come from the germline V gene. This CDR3 has 16 amino acids. The V gene end was trimmed by 3 bases and the J gene end by 3 bases; junction bases not matched to a gene: 5.

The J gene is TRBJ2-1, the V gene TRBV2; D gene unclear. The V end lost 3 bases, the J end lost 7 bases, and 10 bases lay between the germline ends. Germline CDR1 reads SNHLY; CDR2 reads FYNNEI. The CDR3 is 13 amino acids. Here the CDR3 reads CASSDRPNNEQFF. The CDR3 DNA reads TGTGCCAGCAGTGATAGACCGAATAATGAGCAGTTCTTC.